This TCR beta chain is from a study of response to subunit inactivated influenza vaccine. The germline gives CDR1 SGHVS, CDR2 FQNEAQ. Unmatched junction bases numbered 9, after V lost 6 bases and J lost 7 bases. The CDR3 runs 15 residues. TCRdb fed the RT-PCR reads into MiXCR, producing one record per CDR3 protein. This sample has hundreds of thousands of distinct CDR3 sequences, with approximately 17% found just once. V gene TRBV7-8 combines with J gene TRBJ1-4, with 9 bases aligning to TRBD1. The sequencing used PBMCs from blood, collected roughly 5 days after vaccination. This receptor was obtained from a man aged 50-59 years who received an inactivated influenza vaccine. The CDR3: CASSPHRGPGEKLFF. DNA for the CDR3: TGTGCCAGCAGTCCACACAGGGGGCCAGGTGAAAAACTGTTTTTT.